The next 15 T cell receptor beta chains were all read from a single sample in a study of cytomegalovirus exposure and HLA in healthy donors. 13 Jbeta primers and 60 Vbeta primers were used for the PCR. Method: immunoSEQ multiplex PCR; TCRdb's copy keeps in-frame clones and lacks some. The table lists around 140,000 clones, 70% to 80% of them singletons. The sequenced sample was PBMCs. The receptors originated from a woman aged 55-69 years in good health and CMV-seropositive.

This chain connects TRBV6-6 to TRBJ1-3; D remains ambiguous. The V end lost 0 bases, the J end lost 0 bases, and 9 bases lay between the germline ends. The CDR3 has 16 residues. From germline, CDR1 is MNHNY and CDR2 SVGAGI (reference sequence). The DNA for the CDR3 is TGTGCCAGCAGTTACTCAAGCCTGAGCTCTGGAAACACCATATATTTT. This translates into CASSYSSLSSGNTIYF.

The chain carries TRBV28 and TRBJ1-1, with D unresolved. The CDR3 spans 14 residues. The V end was cut by 9 bases, the J end by 1 base, with 15 bases between. Germline CDR1 and CDR2: MDHEN and SYDVKM. The CDR3 nucleotides are TGTGCCAGTGAGACCCCGGCGGCGAACACTGAAGCTTTCTTT. Protein: CASETPAANTEAFF.

The J gene is TRBJ2-7, the V gene TRBV7-8; 11 bases are shared with TRBD2. The V gene end was trimmed by 4 bases and the J gene end by 0 bases; junction bases not matched to a gene: 8. Germline V gene data show CDR1 as SGHVS and CDR2 as FQNEAQ. The CDR3 is made up of 17 amino acids. The CDR3, as DNA: TGTGCCAGCAGCTCGTCACTAGCGGGAGTCAGCTCCTACGAGCAGTACTTC. This gives the protein CASSSSLAGVSSYEQYF. Complete variable domain (other parts from reference TRBV7-8 and TRBJ2-7): GAGVSQSPRYKVAKRGQDVALRCDPISGHVSLFWYQQALGQGPEFLTYFQNEAQLDKSGLPSDRFFAERPEGSVSTLKIQRTQQEDSAVYLCASSSSLAGVSSYEQYFGPGTRLTVT.

The V gene is TRBV28, the J gene TRBJ2-7; 10 bases map to TRBD1. The germline CDR1 and CDR2 sequences are MDHEN and SYDVKM. With V trimmed by 6 bases and J by 1 base, 3 bases remained unmatched. This CDR3 has 14 residues. The CDR3 nucleotides read TGTGCCAGCAGAAGGGGACAGGGGTCCTACGAGCAGTACTTC. Protein: CASRRGQGSYEQYF. The entire variable domain, with the rest obtained from reference TRBV28 and TRBJ2-7, is as follows: DVKVTQSSRYLVKRTGEKVFLECVQDMDHENMFWYRQDPGLGLRLIYFSYDVKMKEKGDIPEGYSVSREKKERFSLILESASTNQTSMYLCASRRGQGSYEQYFGPGTRLTVT.

The J gene is TRBJ1-2, the V gene TRBV27, with 8 bases aligning to TRBD1. V was pared by 4 bases and J by 8 bases, with 9 bases of the junction left unmatched. Germline loops: CDR1 MNHEY, CDR2 SMNVEV (reference sequence). The CDR3 spans 14 residues. CDR3 DNA sequence: TGTGCCAGCAGTTCCCTGGACAGGGACGTCGGCTACACCTTC. As protein: CASSSLDRDVGYTF.

The chain carries TRBV5-8 and TRBJ1-5, with 8 positions matching TRBD1. This CDR3 has 15 residues. Germline loops: CDR1 SGHTS, CDR2 YDEGEE. Trimming cost V 0 bases and J 3 bases; bases outside gene matches: 2. In DNA, the CDR3 is TGTGCCAGCAGCTTGGGGGACAGGTTCAATCAGCCCCAGCATTTT. Amino acids: CASSLGDRFNQPQHF.

DNA for the CDR3: TGTGCCATCAGTGAGTCGGGCTACGTGAGCTCCTACGAGCAGTACTTC. Translated: CAISESGYVSSYEQYF. V gene TRBV10-3 combines with J gene TRBJ2-7; no clear D gene. CDR1 is ENHRY, CDR2 SYGVKD, per germline. The CDR3 extends over 16 amino acids. V was clipped by 0 bases and J by 0 bases, with 12 bases between them.

The chain carries TRBV20-1 and TRBJ2-7; D not certain. This CDR3 spans 11 amino acids. The V gene lost 0 bases and the J gene lost 6 bases, with 6 bases spanning the gap. Looked up from germline, CDR1 is DFQATT and CDR2 is SNEGSKA (reference sequence). In DNA form, the CDR3 reads TGCAGTGCTAGAGATCCCAGCGAGCAGTACTTC. Protein product: CSARDPSEQYF.

This clone was recorded once. The chain links TRBV2 to TRBJ1-5; weak D call: TRBD1 (6 bases). The CDR3 spans 14 residues. The ends were cut back, 7 bases at V and 5 bases at J, with 15 bases in the middle. CDR1 is SNHLY and CDR2 is FYNNEI in the germline V gene. The CDR3 nucleotides are TGTGCCAGCACCCTGGACAGCCCCCATCAGCCCCAGCATTTT. Translating it yields CASTLDSPHQPQHF.

The rearrangement joins TRBV5-4 to TRBJ2-1; TRBD2 is a possible D gene (5 bases). Germline assignment: CDR1 SGHNT and CDR2 YYREEE (reference sequence). The CDR3 is 15 amino acids. Trimming stripped 0 bases from V and 9 bases from J, with 16 bases between. In nucleotides, the CDR3 is TGTGCCAGCAGCTTGGCGAGCGGAGCCCCAAGTGAGCAGTTCTTC. As protein: CASSLASGAPSEQFF.

The V gene is TRBV2, the J gene TRBJ2-7, with D hard to call. V lost 6 bases to trimming and J lost 7 bases, with 10 bases between them. CDR3 size: 11 residues. Germline V gene data show CDR1 as SNHLY and CDR2 as FYNNEI. In nucleotides, the CDR3 is TGTGCCAGCAGCGAGACACGAGAGCAGTACTTC. It encodes CASSETREQYF.

This rearrangement joins TRBV10-3 to TRBJ2-1, with a tentative D call TRBD2 (6 bases). CDR3 length equals 14 residues. The V and J ends lost 6 bases and 2 bases respectively, with 11 bases between them. Germline CDR1 is ENHRY and CDR2 is SYGVKD. This CDR3 reads CAISWDFTYNEQFF. In DNA, the CDR3 is TGTGCCATCAGCTGGGACTTCACCTACAATGAGCAGTTCTTC.

This chain connects TRBV15 to TRBJ1-3; 8 bases agree with TRBD1. Trimming took 0 bases from V and 2 from J; bases not matched to a gene: 3. The germline V gene has CDR1 LNHNV and CDR2 YYDKDF (reference sequence). The CDR3 length is 16 residues. Written as DNA, the CDR3 is TGTGCCACCAGCAGAGATCAGGGGGCAACTGGAAACACCATATATTTT. Amino acids: CATSRDQGATGNTIYF.

This clone occurred a few times. The chain uses TRBV7-6 and TRBJ2-7; 10 positions match TRBD2. J gave up 6 bases and V 1 base, and 6 bases lay outside the gene matches. CDR3 length: 15 amino acids. Germline V gene lookup returns CDR1 SGHVS and CDR2 FNYEAQ. CDR3: CASSLDSGRASEQYF. In nucleotides, the CDR3 is TGTGCCAGCAGCTTAGACAGCGGGAGGGCCTCCGAGCAGTACTTC. Based on the CDR3 plus reference TRBV7-6 and TRBJ2-7, the full variable domain is GAGVSQSPRYKVTKRGQDVALRCDPISGHVSLYWYRQALGQGPEFLTYFNYEAQQDKSGLPNDRFSAERPEGSISTLTIQRTEQRDSAMYRCASSLDSGRASEQYFGPGTRLTVT.

The J gene is TRBJ1-3, the V gene TRBV30, with D perhaps matching TRBD1 (5 bases). The V gene's germline CDR1 is GTSNPN and CDR2 SVGIG (reference sequence). V was trimmed by 0 bases and J by 4 bases, leaving 13 bases between them. The CDR3 consists of 15 residues. The CDR3 nucleotides are TGTGCCTGGAGTGTACGTAAGGGGCCCGGAAACACCATATATTTT. It codes for CAWSVRKGPGNTIYF.